The sample holds a few counts of the clone carrying this T cell receptor beta chain. The target antigen is unknown. Documented time point: newly diagnosed GD, antithyroid drugs for less than 3 months. After RNA was extracted from PBMCs, the TCR library was made from it. These data belong to a study of regulatory T cells in long-lasting Graves disease. Findings and limits, study-wide: Favoring TRBV28, TRBJ1-2 and TRBJ2-5 was a feature seen in persistent disease.

Relying on iRepertoire HTBI primers and Arm-PCR of CDR3 regions, the team built TCR beta libraries. One entry per CDR3 protein results from TCRdb running MiXCR on the multiplex PCR reads. Here the sample spans approximately 250,000 distinct CDR3 sequences, approximately 16% being singletons. Deletions cut 4 bases from V and 0 bases from J, with 13 bases between. This CDR3 has 15 amino acids. Germline V gene sequence: CDR1 SNHLY, CDR2 FYNNEI. This chain uses TRBV2 with TRBJ2-7; D is uncertain. This receptor was identified in a female donor with Graves disease. The specimen was peripheral blood mononuclear cells (PBMCs), collected at new diagnosis, from a patient treated with antithyroid drugs. This chain's CDR3 is CASSGAGESSYEQYF. As DNA, the CDR3 is TGTGCCAGCAGTGGGGCTGGGGAAAGCTCCTACGAGCAGTACTTC.